This T cell receptor beta chain was sequenced for a study of cytomegalovirus exposure and HLA in healthy donors. CDR1 and CDR2 from the germline V gene are KGHSH and LQKENI. The CDR3 extends over 14 amino acids. The J segment lost 4 bases and the V segment lost 3 bases, leaving 6 bases of the junction unmatched. In regard to this clone: Its matching antigen is unknown.

Study-wide results and limits: As a later analysis revealed, most CMV-associated TCR beta chains appeared HLA-restricted.

Use of 60 Vbeta and 13 Jbeta primers characterized the PCR. The repertoire was sequenced with immunoSEQ multiplex PCR; TCRdb's copy has only in-frame clones and lacks some. The table lists some 89,000 clones, about 81% of them singletons. This sequence was found in a woman in her thirties or forties in good health and CMV-seropositive. This sequence joins TRBV18 and TRBJ2-7, with 7 bases matching TRBD1. Specimen: PBMCs. The CDR3 nucleotides read TGTGCCAGCTCACCCGGGGACAGAGATTACGAGCAGTACTTC. Protein product: CASSPGDRDYEQYF.